This T cell receptor beta chain was sequenced during a study of cytomegalovirus exposure and HLA in healthy donors. Background on the study: T cells numbering approximately 170 million yielded approximately 100 million unique TCR beta sequences in an earlier analysis.

Losses at the gene ends were 4 bases for V and 2 bases for J; bases not matched to a gene: 10. The CDR3 totals 16 residues. Germline-derived CDR1 and CDR2 are SGHTA and FQGNSA. This clone was found a few times. The primer mix had 60 Vbeta and 13 Jbeta primers. Using immunoSEQ multiplex PCR, the repertoire was profiled, and TCRdb retains in-frame clones only, with some absent. The repertoire holds about 52,000 clones, with over 70% as singletons. The sequence came from a man aged 18 to 29 in good health and CMV-seronegative. V and J are TRBV7-2 and TRBJ1-1; 7 bases map to TRBD1. Sequenced input: PBMCs. In DNA, the CDR3 is TGTGCCAGCAGCTCGCGGGACAGCGGACGAAACACTGAAGCTTTCTTT. Translation: CASSSRDSGRNTEAFF.